This section outlines one TCR beta chain sequence together with its context. V lost 3 bases and J lost 4, with 12 bases in between. The CDR3 length is 14 residues. Germline loops: CDR1 MNHEY, CDR2 SMNVEV (reference sequence). In the original workflow: Nucleated cell counts were estimated from reference gene primer amplification. The assay was immunoSEQ multiplex PCR, and TCRdb's table has in-frame clones only and misses some. Clone size and V and J calls were adopted from that table, with D and trimming inferred from the DNA. The sample includes hundreds of thousands of clones, just under 85% of them seen just once. This sample is drawn from a study of blood T cell repertoires in COVID-19. Study details: COVID-19 samples from acute and convalescent phases originated in the United States, Italy and Spain. The analysed material was cDNA or gDNA that came from T cells, B-cell-depleted T cells, or PBMCs.

Sequences were obtained from peripheral blood. The V gene is TRBV27, the J gene TRBJ1-2; D ambiguous. This TCR was recovered from an elderly man with acute or convalescent COVID-19. CDR3 sequence: CASSFQEAGYGYTF. Written as DNA, the CDR3 is TGTGCCAGCAGTTTCCAGGAGGCAGGCTATGGCTACACCTTC.